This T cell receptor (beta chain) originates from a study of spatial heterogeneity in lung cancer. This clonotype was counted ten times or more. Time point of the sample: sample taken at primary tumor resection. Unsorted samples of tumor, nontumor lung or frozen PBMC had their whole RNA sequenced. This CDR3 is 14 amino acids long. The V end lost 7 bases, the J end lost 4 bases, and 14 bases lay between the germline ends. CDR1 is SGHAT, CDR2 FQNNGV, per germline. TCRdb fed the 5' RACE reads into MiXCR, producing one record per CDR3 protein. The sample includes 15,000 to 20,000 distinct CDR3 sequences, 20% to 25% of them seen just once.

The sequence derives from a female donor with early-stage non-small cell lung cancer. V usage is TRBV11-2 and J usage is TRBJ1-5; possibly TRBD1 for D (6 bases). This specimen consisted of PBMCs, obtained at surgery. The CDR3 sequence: CASNLQGMNQPQHF. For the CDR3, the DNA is TGTGCCAGCAACCTACAGGGAATGAATCAGCCCCAGCATTTT.